This T cell receptor (beta chain) was found in a study of blood T cell repertoires in COVID-19. Per the authors' pipeline: By means of reference gene primer amplification, nucleated cell counts were estimated. Sequenced by immunoSEQ multiplex PCR; TCRdb stores in-frame clones only, minus some. That table gives V, J and clone size, and the DNA gave D and trimming. The table records about 140,000 clones, 84% of them present only once. The count of this clone is one. V was cut by 2 bases and J by 7 bases, with 14 bases left in between. Per the germline V gene, CDR1 is ENHRY and CDR2 is SYGVKD. The CDR3 contains 14 residues.

The TCR originated in a woman between 18 and 29 years old who had been exposed to COVID-19. The chain carries TRBV10-3 and TRBJ1-2, with a tentative D call TRBD1 (5 bases). Sequencing used PBMCs or T cells enriched from blood (not recorded which). The CDR3 DNA follows: TGTGCCATCAGTGAGGGCAGGGCCCCTCTTGGCTACACCTTC. This sequence encodes CAISEGRAPLGYTF.